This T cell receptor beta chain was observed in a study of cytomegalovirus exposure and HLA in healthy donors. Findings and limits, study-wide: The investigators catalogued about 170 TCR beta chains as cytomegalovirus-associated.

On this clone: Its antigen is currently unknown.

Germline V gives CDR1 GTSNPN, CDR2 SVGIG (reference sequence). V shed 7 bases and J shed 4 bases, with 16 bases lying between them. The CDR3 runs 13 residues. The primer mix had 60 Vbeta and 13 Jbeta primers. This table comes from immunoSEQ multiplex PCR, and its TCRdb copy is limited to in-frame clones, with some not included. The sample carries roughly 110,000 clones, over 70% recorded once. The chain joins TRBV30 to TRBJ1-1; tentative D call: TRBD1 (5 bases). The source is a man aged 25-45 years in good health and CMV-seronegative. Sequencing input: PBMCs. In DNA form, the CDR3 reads TGTGCCTCAGGGTGGGGCCCAGGCACTGAAGCTTTCTTT. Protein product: CASGWGPGTEAFF.